The 3 T cell receptor beta chains reported below all come from one sample, sequenced in a study of shared clonotypes between healthy human individuals. Sequenced by immunoSEQ multiplex PCR; TCRdb stores in-frame clones only, minus some. The sample holds about 610,000 clones, around 97% seen once. The sequencing input was naive CD4+ T cells sorted from blood. This sample's subset: CD45RA+ positively selected. These receptors came from a woman in her twenties or thirties in good health.

This chain connects TRBV29-1 to TRBJ2-5, with 8 bases matching TRBD2. Germline trimming cut 4 bases from V and 4 bases from J; bases unmatched to any gene: 2. Germline CDR1 reads SQVTM; CDR2 reads ANQGSEA. This CDR3 region has 12 residues. CDR3 sequence: CSVALAGETQYF. The CDR3 region has the DNA TGCAGCGTTGCGCTAGCGGGAGAGACCCAGTACTTC. The full variable domain, completed using reference TRBV29-1 and TRBJ2-5, is SAVISQKPSRDICQRGTSLTIQCQVDSQVTMMFWYRQQPGQSLTLIATANQGSEATYESGFVIDKFPISRPNLTFSTLTVSNMSPEDSSIYLCSVALAGETQYFGPGTRLLVL.

The rearrangement uses TRBV6-6 and TRBJ2-5, with D perhaps TRBD1 (6 bases). V lost 6 bases to trimming and J lost 5 bases, with 22 bases between them. The CDR3 loop spans 16 amino acids. Germline V gene data show CDR1 as MNHNY and CDR2 as SVGAGI (reference sequence). The CDR3 sequence is CASSRRDTNRRETQYF. Here the CDR3 DNA reads TGTGCCAGCAGCCGCAGGGACACAAATAGACGGGAGACCCAGTACTTC.

The chain combines TRBV2 with TRBJ2-1; D unresolved. The germline V and J ends were trimmed by 1 base and 9 bases, with 10 bases remaining between them. The CDR3 has 13 residues. Per the germline V gene, CDR1 is SNHLY and CDR2 is FYNNEI. The CDR3 coding sequence is TGTGCCAGCAGTGAAGTTCCCACCGCTGAGCAGTTCTTC. It is translated as CASSEVPTAEQFF.